This paragraph reports one T cell receptor beta chain. What it binds is not known. CDR1 MNHNS and CDR2 SASEGT come from the germline V gene. The CDR3 totals 16 residues. Trimming took 1 base from V and 4 from J; bases not matched to a gene: 7. This table comes from immunoSEQ multiplex PCR, and its TCRdb copy is limited to in-frame clones, with some not included. The sample has 40,000 or so clones, 89% seen once. This sample is drawn from a study of neoadjuvant nivolumab and ipilimumab in lung cancer. Broader study findings: Only a small number of samples underwent TCR sequencing.

The receptor's source is an adult with non-small cell lung cancer. The chain joins TRBV6-1 to TRBJ1-2, with TRBD1 matching 9 bases. Sequences were derived from peripheral blood, sampled before neoadjuvant nivolumab, alone or with ipilimumab. The CDR3 here is CASSEGLGTGLYGYTF. The CDR3 bases are TGTGCCAGCAGTGAAGGACTCGGGACAGGGCTCTATGGCTACACCTTC.